This TCR beta chain is from a study of blood T cell repertoires in COVID-19. Study summary: Spain, Italy and the United States supplied samples that represented acute and convalescent COVID-19. In each case, the material was cDNA or gDNA derived from T cells, B-cell-depleted T cells, or PBMCs.

Per the authors' pipeline: Reference gene primer amplification in the assay estimated nucleated cell counts. Assay: immunoSEQ multiplex PCR; the TCRdb copy retains only in-frame clones and omits some. D and trimming were read from the DNA, whereas the V and J calls and clone size are those reported in that table. The sample carries roughly 89,000 clones, around 80% recorded once. Per the germline V gene, CDR1 is MNHEY and CDR2 is SVGAGI. This CDR3 has 13 amino acids. V lost 11 bases to trimming and J lost 5 bases; unmatched junction nucleotides: 10. The chain carries TRBV6-5 and TRBJ2-5; 8 positions agree with TRBD2. This clonotype originated in a woman of 80 years or more with acute or convalescent COVID-19. The specimen was peripheral blood. The CDR3 loop reads CACGLAPRETQYF. The CDR3 nucleotides read TGTGCCTGCGGACTAGCCCCGAGGGAGACCCAGTACTTC.